One and the same sample provided the 28 T cell receptor beta chains below, sequenced in a study of glioma-infiltrating T cells after dendritic cell vaccination (TCRdb year 2016). The receptor library was made with the immunoSEQ multiplex PCR assay. This immuneACCESS table, as held by TCRdb, lists in-frame sequences with V and J called but not all clones. Of the missing ones, under half trace to an unresolved V gene in checked studies; the others have no known cause. This sample lists roughly 80,000 clones; around 87% were detected once. The biggest ten clones account for around 2.4% of the sample. Taken with the paper, the label for time point translates to: after dendritic cell vaccination, including at tumor progression/relapse. This sample comprised blood, obtained after dendritic cell vaccination. The receptors derive from a human donor with glioblastoma.

The V call is TRBV4-1, the J call TRBJ2-5; maybe TRBD1 (6 bases). Per the germline V gene, CDR1 is MGHRA and CDR2 is YSYEKL. The CDR3 is made up of 18 amino acids. Trimming removed 4 bases from V and 1 base from J, with 22 bases in between. CDR3 sequence reads: CASSPRLKQGHLQETQYF. For the CDR3, the DNA is TGCGCCAGCAGCCCACGGCTGAAGCAGGGGCACCTCCAAGAGACCCAGTACTTC.

The V call is TRBV9, the J call TRBJ2-1, with 9 bases identical to TRBD2. CDR3 length equals 15 residues. The V and J ends lost 3 bases and 2 bases, in that order; junction bases with no gene match: 3. Germline assignment: CDR1 SGDLS and CDR2 YYNGEE. The CDR3 nucleotides read TGTGCCAGCAGCGATGGCGGGAGGGCCTACAATGAGCAGTTCTTC. Translating gives CASSDGGRAYNEQFF.

This clone appeared a single time. The chain uses TRBV4-1 and TRBJ2-3, with 8 bases identical to TRBD1. V was clipped by 4 bases and J by 0 bases; unmatched bases: 3. CDR3 length: 15 residues. CDR1 and CDR2 from the germline V gene are MGHRA and YSYEKL. The chain's CDR3 is CASSPTGASTDTQYF. CDR3 DNA: TGCGCCAGCAGCCCGACAGGGGCTAGCACAGATACGCAGTATTTT.

This clone showed up just once. The chain is built from TRBV6-5 and TRBJ1-2; maybe TRBD1 (6 bases). The CDR3 runs 15 residues. The germline gives CDR1 MNHEY, CDR2 SVGAGI. Trimming removed 9 bases from V and 7 bases from J, with 24 bases in between. CDR3 sequence reads: CASRSGGTGYSGYTF. CDR3 bases: TGTGCCAGTCGCTCCGGTGGAACAGGGTATTCTGGCTACACCTTC.

This chain joins TRBV4-2 and TRBJ2-2; unclear D gene. The CDR3 is made up of 16 amino acids. Germline values: CDR1 LGHNA, CDR2 YNFKEQ. The V end lost 2 bases, the J end lost 4 bases, and 14 bases lay between the germline ends. The CDR3 bases are TGTGCCAGCAGCCAAACCTCGAGGTCAACCACCGGGGAGCTGTTTTTT. It encodes CASSQTSRSTTGELFF.

V and J are TRBV14 and TRBJ2-1; D unresolved. This CDR3 spans 17 amino acids. V shed 0 bases and J shed 9 bases, with 21 bases lying between them. Germline loops: CDR1 SGHDN, CDR2 FVKESK. The CDR3 here is CASSQDVGQFEVGEQFF. The CDR3 region has the DNA TGTGCCAGCAGCCAAGATGTTGGGCAGTTCGAAGTAGGTGAGCAGTTCTTC.

The J gene is TRBJ2-2, the V gene TRBV7-2, with D possibly being TRBD1 (6 bases). V gave up 5 bases and J gave up 1 base, with 11 bases separating them. The CDR3 has 15 residues. The germline gives CDR1 SGHTA, CDR2 FQGNSA. Written as DNA, the CDR3 is TGTGCCAGCAGCCTATTGGACAGGAACACCGGGGAGCTGTTTTTT. Its protein is CASSLLDRNTGELFF.

The chain joins TRBV29-1 to TRBJ1-1; no clear D. The germline V gene encodes CDR1 SQVTM and CDR2 ANQGSEA. Trimming removed 8 bases from V and 4 bases from J, with 17 bases in between. This CDR3 has 13 amino acids. The CDR3 DNA is TGCAGCCTCTCGGACGGGGTTGGCACTGAAGCTTTCTTT. As protein: CSLSDGVGTEAFF.

The chain carries TRBV6-1 and TRBJ2-7; 7 bases are a match to TRBD1. CDR3 length equals 15 residues. The germline V gene encodes CDR1 MNHNS and CDR2 SASEGT. The V and J ends lost 6 bases and 0 bases, in that order; junction bases with no gene match: 8. CDR3 loop: CASRPDRVASYEQYF. The CDR3 DNA follows: TGTGCCAGCAGACCTGACAGGGTCGCCTCCTACGAGCAGTACTTC.

The chain is built from TRBV6-5 and TRBJ1-1; D uncertain. The germline gives CDR1 MNHEY, CDR2 SVGAGI. The CDR3 consists of 13 residues. Trimming took off 7 bases at V and 1 base at J, with 10 bases between the two ends. CDR3 coding DNA: TGTGCCAGCACATTAACCGGGAACACTGAAGCTTTCTTT. Its translation is CASTLTGNTEAFF.

The V and J genes are TRBV7-2 and TRBJ1-1; 9 bases match TRBD1. The CDR3 extends over 14 amino acids. Germline V CDR1 and CDR2: SGHTA, FQGNSA. The trim removed 5 bases at V and 3 bases at J, leaving 4 bases unmatched. CDR3 DNA sequence: TGTGCCAGCAGCCGAGACAGGGGGGACACTGAAGCTTTCTTT. Translated: CASSRDRGDTEAFF.

This clone came up a few times. The chain has TRBV18 and TRBJ1-1, with a tentative D call TRBD1 (6 bases). From germline, CDR1 is KGHSH and CDR2 LQKENI. The CDR3 is 15 residues long. V was trimmed by 3 bases and J by 5 bases, leaving 16 bases between them. CDR3 in amino acids: CASSPETGWWTEAFF. DNA of the CDR3: TGTGCCAGCTCACCGGAGACAGGCTGGTGGACTGAAGCTTTCTTT.

This clone has a handful of counts. The rearrangement uses TRBV6-1 and TRBJ2-7; TRBD2 might be the D (7 bases). The V and J ends lost 6 bases and 0 bases respectively, with 12 bases between them. Germline loops: CDR1 MNHNS, CDR2 SASEGT. This CDR3 has 14 amino acids. This CDR3 reads CASSARGASYEQYF. The CDR3 DNA follows: TGTGCCAGCAGCGCCCGGGGGGCCTCCTACGAGCAGTACTTC.

CDR3 region: CASSPRGSGANTGELFF. The CDR3 bases are TGTGCCAGCAGCCCTCGGGGTAGCGGGGCAAACACCGGGGAGCTGTTTTTT. The V call is TRBV4-2, the J call TRBJ2-2; 8 nucleotides line up with TRBD2. This CDR3 contains 17 residues. Germline V CDR1 and CDR2: LGHNA, YNFKEQ. Trimming at V came to 4 bases and at J to 2 bases, leaving 9 bases not matched to a gene.

The chain employs TRBV5-6 and TRBJ2-7; D is uncertain. V gave up 4 bases and J gave up 4 bases, with 12 bases separating them. The CDR3 loop spans 13 amino acids. From germline, CDR1 is SGHDT and CDR2 YYEEEE. The CDR3 coding sequence is TGTGCCAGCAGCCTCTATGAGTTTTACGAGCAGTACTTC. Its protein product is CASSLYEFYEQYF.

The chain joins TRBV11-2 to TRBJ1-6; 7 positions match TRBD1. This CDR3 has 12 residues. J gave up 11 bases and V 11 bases, and 9 bases lay outside the gene matches. CDR1 and CDR2 from the germline V gene are SGHAT and FQNNGV. The CDR3 sequence: CASGIGGPPLHF. The DNA of the CDR3 is TGTGCCTCGGGGATAGGGGGCCCACCCCTCCACTTT.

V is TRBV7-9 and J is TRBJ2-1; 7 bases agree with TRBD2. V gave up 2 bases and J gave up 5 bases; unmatched junction bases: 9. Germline V gives CDR1 SEHNR, CDR2 FQNEAQ (reference sequence). This CDR3 contains 16 residues. The CDR3 protein is CASSLNWASGNNEQFF. The CDR3 DNA reads TGTGCCAGCAGCTTAAATTGGGCTAGCGGAAACAATGAGCAGTTCTTC.

The chain uses TRBV7-2 and TRBJ1-5; 8 nucleotides align to TRBD1. Losses at the gene ends were 5 bases for V and 7 bases for J; bases not matched to a gene: 4. The CDR3 has 13 residues. Germline assignment: CDR1 SGHTA and CDR2 FQGNSA. In DNA form, the CDR3 reads TGTGCCAGCAGCCCGACAGGGGTCCAGCCCCAGCATTTT. Translating gives CASSPTGVQPQHF.

V is TRBV7-7 and J is TRBJ2-2; possibly TRBD2 for D (5 bases). Looked up from germline, CDR1 is SSHAT and CDR2 is FNYEAQ (reference sequence). Trimming stripped 3 bases from V and 0 bases from J, with 11 bases between. There are 16 residues in the CDR3. CDR3 sequence: CASSFMAGSNTGELFF. In nucleotides, the CDR3 is TGTGCCAGCAGCTTTATGGCGGGCTCGAACACCGGGGAGCTGTTTTTT.

The chain has TRBV19 and TRBJ2-1, with 11 bases identical to TRBD2. The J segment lost 3 bases and the V segment lost 8 bases, leaving 6 bases of the junction unmatched. This CDR3 contains 15 residues. The germline gives CDR1 LNHDA, CDR2 SQIVND (reference sequence). The DNA for the CDR3 is TGTGCCAGTGGCAGACTAGCGGGAATCTACAATGAGCAGTTCTTC. Amino acids: CASGRLAGIYNEQFF.

The rearrangement uses TRBV5-1 and TRBJ2-2, with a tentative D call TRBD2 (5 bases). Germline CDR1 reads SGHRS; CDR2 reads YFSETQ. Trimming stripped 4 bases from V and 8 bases from J, with 18 bases between. This CDR3 has 15 amino acids. DNA for the CDR3: TGCGCCAGCAGCCCGCCGGGCCGGGGTAGTGGGGAGCTGTTTTTT. Its translation is CASSPPGRGSGELFF.

The gene calls are TRBV2 and TRBJ2-7, with D tentatively TRBD1 (6 bases). V was shortened by 4 bases and J by 1 base, with 11 bases between the two germline ends. This CDR3 has 14 residues. The germline gives CDR1 SNHLY, CDR2 FYNNEI. For the CDR3, the DNA is TGTGCCAGCAGTGGACAGGCCTTTTCCTACGAGCAGTACTTC. It yields the protein CASSGQAFSYEQYF. Variable domain in full (rest from reference TRBV2 and TRBJ2-7): EPEVTQTPSHQVTQMGQEVILRCVPISNHLYFYWYRQILGQKVEFLVSFYNNEISEKSEIFDDQFSVERPDGSNFTLKIRSTKLEDSAMYFCASSGQAFSYEQYFGPGTRLTVT.

The chain uses TRBV6-1 and TRBJ1-2, with TRBD1 matching over 7 bases. CDR1 is MNHNS, CDR2 SASEGT, per germline. Unmatched junction bases numbered 10, after V lost 2 bases and J lost 7 bases. This CDR3 region has 15 residues. CDR3: CASSERSRGRSGYTF. The DNA for the CDR3 is TGTGCCAGCAGTGAAAGGTCTAGGGGGCGGTCTGGCTACACCTTC.

This chain joins TRBV10-3 and TRBJ2-5; 8 bases match TRBD2. CDR1 and CDR2 from the germline V gene are ENHRY and SYGVKD. The trim removed 0 bases at V and 1 base at J, leaving 13 bases unmatched. CDR3 length: 19 residues. The CDR3: CAISESMGAGSGGQETQYF. The CDR3 bases are TGTGCCATCAGTGAGTCGATGGGAGCGGGCAGCGGGGGCCAAGAGACCCAGTACTTC.

The rearrangement links TRBV19 to TRBJ1-5; 8 positions agree with TRBD1. The CDR3 totals 14 residues. Germline-derived CDR1 and CDR2 are LNHDA and SQIVND (reference sequence). The ends lost 4 bases at V and 5 bases at J; junction bases unmatched: 4. CDR3 sequence: CASSNRGFDQPQHF. The CDR3 DNA reads TGTGCCAGTAGTAACAGGGGGTTTGATCAGCCCCAGCATTTT.

The chain is built from TRBV5-6 and TRBJ2-5; TRBD1 is a possible D gene (5 bases). The closer fit of TRBJ2-7 to the DNA end suggests the J call may be wrong. The germline V gene encodes CDR1 SGHDT and CDR2 YYEEEE. The CDR3 length is 13 residues. The CDR3 bases are TGTGCCAGCAGCTTGGCAGGGTCCTACGAGCAGTACTTC. Translated: CASSLAGSYEQYF.

This clone occurred once. CDR3: CASSLLRDSYGYTF. DNA for the CDR3: TGTGCCAGCAGCCTCTTACGGGACAGCTATGGCTACACCTTC. The chain couples TRBV4-2 to TRBJ1-2; 7 bases are shared with TRBD1. Losses at the gene ends were 4 bases for V and 4 bases for J; bases not matched to a gene: 6. This CDR3 comprises 14 residues. Germline CDR1 is LGHNA and CDR2 is YNFKEQ.

This chain uses TRBV9 with TRBJ2-7; TRBD2 is a possible D gene (6 bases). Germline-derived CDR1 and CDR2 are SGDLS and YYNGEE. V was pared by 3 bases and J by 0 bases, with 10 bases between. The CDR3 totals 14 residues. In DNA form, the CDR3 reads TGTGCCAGCAGCGGGGGGGACGGCTCCTACGAGCAGTACTTC. It yields the protein CASSGGDGSYEQYF.